This T cell receptor (beta chain) was obtained from a study of blood T cell repertoires in COVID-19. About the study: Samples of COVID-19 (acute and convalescent) were obtained from the United States, Italy and Spain. Sample material is recorded as cDNA or gDNA derived from T cells, B-cell-depleted T cells, or PBMCs.

In germline, CDR1 is MNHEY, CDR2 SVGEGT. V was clipped by 6 bases and J by 2 bases, with 13 bases between them. The CDR3 contains 14 residues. Methods used by the authors: Amplifying reference gene primers gave estimates of nucleated cell counts. The assay was immunoSEQ multiplex PCR, and TCRdb's table has in-frame clones only and misses some. D and trimming come from the DNA, and the V and J calls and clone size come from that table. The sample has a few hundred thousand clones, roughly nine tenths seen once. The chain has TRBV6-2 or TRBV6-3 and TRBJ2-5, with a weak D call TRBD2 (5 bases). The clonotype comes from a man between 35 and 55 years old with active or convalescent COVID-19. What was sequenced was peripheral blood. CDR3 sequence (DNA): TGTGCCAGCAGCTCCCGAGGGTTACAAGAGACCCAGTACTTC. This translates into CASSSRGLQETQYF.